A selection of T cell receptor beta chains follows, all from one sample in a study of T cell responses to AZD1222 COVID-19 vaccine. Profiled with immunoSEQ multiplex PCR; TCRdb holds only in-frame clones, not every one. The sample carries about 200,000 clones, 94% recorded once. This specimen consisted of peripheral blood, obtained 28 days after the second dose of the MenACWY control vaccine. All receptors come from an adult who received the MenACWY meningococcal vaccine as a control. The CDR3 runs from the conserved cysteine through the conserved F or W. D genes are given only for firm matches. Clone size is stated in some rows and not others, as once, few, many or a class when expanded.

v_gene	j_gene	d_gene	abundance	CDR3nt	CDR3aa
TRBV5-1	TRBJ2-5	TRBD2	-	TGCGCCAGCAGCTGGGCTAGCGGGACTCAAGAGACCCAGTACTTC	CASSWASGTQETQYF
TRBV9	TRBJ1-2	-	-	TGTGCCAGCAGCATCGGACAGTTTTCTAACTATGGCTACACCTTC	CASSIGQFSNYGYTF
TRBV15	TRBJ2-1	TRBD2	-	TGTGCCACCAGCCTACCTAGCGGGCCAGGGAATGAGCAGTTCTTC	CATSLPSGPGNEQFF
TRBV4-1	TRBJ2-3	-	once	TGCGCCAGCAGCCAAGTAGACATGGGTTTCACAGATACGCAGTATTTT	CASSQVDMGFTDTQYF
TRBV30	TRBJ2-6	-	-	TGTGCCCGGCGAAGTGCTGGGGCCAACGTCCTGACTTTC	CARRSAGANVLTF
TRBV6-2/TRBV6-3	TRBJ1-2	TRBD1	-	TGTGCCAGCAGTTACAGGGACAGGGACTATGGCTACACCTTC	CASSYRDRDYGYTF
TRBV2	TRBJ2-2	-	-	TGTGCCAGCAGGATGGGACCTCGGAGCGGGGAGCTGTTTTTT	CASRMGPRSGELFF
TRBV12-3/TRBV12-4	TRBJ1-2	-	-	TGTGCCAGCAGTTTAGGCCGGGAATATGGCTACACCTTC	CASSLGREYGYTF
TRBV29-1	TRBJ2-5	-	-	TGCAGCGGTGACAGTCTTATCGGGGAGACCCAGTACTTC	CSGDSLIGETQYF
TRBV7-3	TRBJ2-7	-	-	TGTGCCGTAGAGGGGTGGTCCTACGAGCAGTACTTC	CAVEGWSYEQYF
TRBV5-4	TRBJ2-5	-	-	TGTGCCAGCAGCCTCCGGGTCACGACCGAGACCCAGTACTTC	CASSLRVTTETQYF
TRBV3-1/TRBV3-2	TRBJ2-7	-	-	TGTGCCAGCAGCCCCTACCCACGGGACGGGATAGGCGAGCAGTACTTC	CASSPYPRDGIGEQYF
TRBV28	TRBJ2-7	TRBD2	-	TGTGCCAGCAGTTTGGCGGGGGGGCCCTACGAGCAGTACTTC	CASSLAGGPYEQYF
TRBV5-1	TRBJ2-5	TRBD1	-	TGCGCCAGCAGCTACGGGACAGGGCTAGAGACCCAGTACTTC	CASSYGTGLETQYF
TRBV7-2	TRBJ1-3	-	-	TGTGCCAGCAGCGCGGCCCACACGGGCTCTGGAAACACCATATATTTT	CASSAAHTGSGNTIYF
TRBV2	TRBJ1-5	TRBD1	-	TGTGCCAGCAGTGAGGGACAGGGTTTAGCCCCCCAGCATTTT	CASSEGQGLAPQHF
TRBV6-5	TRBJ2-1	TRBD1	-	TGTGCCAGCTTACTGAGACAGGGGGTCGAGGGTGAGCAGTTCTTC	CASLLRQGVEGEQFF
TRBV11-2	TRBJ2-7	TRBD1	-	TGTGCCAGCAGCTTAGCACAGGGGGGCTACCACGAGCAGTACTTC	CASSLAQGGYHEQYF
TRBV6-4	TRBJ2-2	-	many	TGTGCCAGCAGTGACGGGGACACCGGGGAGCTGTTTTTT	CASSDGDTGELFF
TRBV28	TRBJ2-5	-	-	TGTGCCAGCAGCTCGCCCTCCCGGGACTCCAAAGAGACCCAGTACTTC	CASSSPSRDSKETQYF
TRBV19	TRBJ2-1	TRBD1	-	TGTGCCAGTCGGAACAGGGGGGATGAGCAGTTCTTC	CASRNRGDEQFF
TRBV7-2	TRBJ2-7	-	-	TGTGCCAGCAGCTCTTCCGGGGTAGTGCGCGAGCAGTACTTC	CASSSSGVVREQYF
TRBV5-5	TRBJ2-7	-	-	TGTGCCAGCAGCCGCCGGGACCCGCACGAGCAGTACTTC	CASSRRDPHEQYF
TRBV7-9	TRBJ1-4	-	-	TGTGCCAGCAGCCGAAGGGGGAGTGGAGAAAAACTGTTTTTT	CASSRRGSGEKLFF
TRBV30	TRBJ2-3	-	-	TGTGCCTGGAGTGTGTCGGGAAGCACAGATACGCAGTATTTT	CAWSVSGSTDTQYF
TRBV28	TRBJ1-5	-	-	TGTGCCAGCAGTACCCCGTTAAAGGGGGGCTCCGGGCAGCCCCAGCATTTT	CASSTPLKGGSGQPQHF
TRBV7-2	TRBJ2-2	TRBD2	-	TGTGCCAGCAGCTTAGCGCGGGCGGGAGGTTTCGCCGGGGAGCTGTTTTTT	CASSLARAGGFAGELFF
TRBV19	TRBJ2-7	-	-	TGTGCCAGTAGTGCCTCGACAGGTAACCGATTCGAGCAGTACTTC	CASSASTGNRFEQYF
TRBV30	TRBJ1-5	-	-	TGTGCCTGGAGTGACCCTGGACAGCGCATTGAGCCCCAGCATTTT	CAWSDPGQRIEPQHF
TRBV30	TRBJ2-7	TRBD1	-	TGTGCCTGGAGGGGAGGACAGGGGGCGCGAGGGTCCTACGAGCAGTACTTC	CAWRGGQGARGSYEQYF
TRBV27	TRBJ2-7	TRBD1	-	TGTGCCAGCAGTTTATGGACAGGGCCCTACGAGCAGTACTTC	CASSLWTGPYEQYF
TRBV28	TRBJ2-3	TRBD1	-	TGTGCCAGCACAGTGGGGGACAGGGCTAGCACAGATACGCAGTATTTT	CASTVGDRASTDTQYF
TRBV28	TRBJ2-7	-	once	TGTGCCAGCAGTTCCCGACGGGGGGCGCGCACCCACGAGCAGTACTTC	CASSSRRGARTHEQYF
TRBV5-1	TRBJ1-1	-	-	TGCGCCAGCAGCGAGTATTCGAACACTGAAGCTTTCTTT	CASSEYSNTEAFF
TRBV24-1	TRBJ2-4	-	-	TGTGCCACCAGTGGGACAGAGGCCAAAAACATTCAGTACTTC	CATSGTEAKNIQYF
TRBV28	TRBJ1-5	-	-	TGTGCCAGCAGTCCTATTAGATTGGGGCCCCAGCATTTT	CASSPIRLGPQHF
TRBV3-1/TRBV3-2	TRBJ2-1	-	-	TGTGCCAGCAGCCACGATCGCCCTGATGAGCAGTTCTTC	CASSHDRPDEQFF
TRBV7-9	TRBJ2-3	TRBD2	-	TGTGCCAGCAGCAAGACTAGCGGGGGGGCCACAGATACGCAGTATTTT	CASSKTSGGATDTQYF
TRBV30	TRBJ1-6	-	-	TGTGCCTGGAGTCCAGGGGCGCGAAATTCACCCCTCCACTTT	CAWSPGARNSPLHF
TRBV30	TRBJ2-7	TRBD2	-	TGTGCCTGTTCGGGAGGACTGGACGGGTACGAGCAGTACTTC	CACSGGLDGYEQYF
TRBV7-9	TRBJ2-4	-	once	TGTGCCAGCAGCTTAGGGCAGGGGAGGAACATTCAGTACTTC	CASSLGQGRNIQYF
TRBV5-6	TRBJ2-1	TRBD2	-	TGTGCCAGCAGCTCTAGCGGGAGCTCCTACAATGAGCAGTTCTTC	CASSSSGSSYNEQFF
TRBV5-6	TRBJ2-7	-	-	TGTGCCAGCAGCCCCCTGGGCAGGGATGGCGAGCAGTACTTC	CASSPLGRDGEQYF
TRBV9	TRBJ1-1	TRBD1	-	TGTGCCAGCAGCGTAGGGTCGGGACAGGGAAGAGGCTTGGAAGCTTTCTTT	CASSVGSGQGRGLEAFF
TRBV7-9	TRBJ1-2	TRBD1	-	TGTGCCAGCAGCCCGGGACAGTTTAACTATGGCTACACCTTC	CASSPGQFNYGYTF
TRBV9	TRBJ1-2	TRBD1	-	TGTGCCAGCAGCCCTCGACAGGGAAGCTATGGCTACACCTTC	CASSPRQGSYGYTF
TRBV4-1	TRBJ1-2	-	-	TGCGCCAGCAGCCCCCCGTCGGCTAACTATGGCTACACCTTC	CASSPPSANYGYTF
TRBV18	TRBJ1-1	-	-	TGTGCCAGCTCACCAATTCCAGGGCCCGGCATGGACACTGAAGCTTTCTTT	CASSPIPGPGMDTEAFF
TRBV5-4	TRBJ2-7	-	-	TGTGCCAGCAGCTTGGACAGGAACTACGAGCAGTACTTC	CASSLDRNYEQYF
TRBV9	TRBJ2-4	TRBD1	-	TGTGCCAGCAGCGTAGCAGCCGGGCCCTCCGGGACAGGGGTAGACATTCAGTACTTC	CASSVAAGPSGTGVDIQYF
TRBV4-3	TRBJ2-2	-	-	TGCGCCAGCAGCCAAGATGCCGGGGGCTCGGGCACCGGGGAGCTGTTTTTT	CASSQDAGGSGTGELFF
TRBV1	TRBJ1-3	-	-	TGCACCAGCAGCCCTCGATCAGACACCATATATTTT	CTSSPRSDTIYF
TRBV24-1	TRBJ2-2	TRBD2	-	TGTGCCACCAGTGATGGAGTCATGGGGCTAGCGGAGAACACCGGGGAGCTGTTTTTT	CATSDGVMGLAENTGELFF